This TCR beta chain was found in a study of cytomegalovirus exposure and HLA in healthy donors. The wider study: Sequencing of roughly 180 million T cells in an earlier analysis found some 100 million unique TCR beta sequences. Regarding the study as a whole: Among TCR beta chains of equal frequency, HLA-associated ones were more clonally expanded in a later analysis.

This CDR3 comprises 13 residues. Germline CDR1 and CDR2: SEHNR and FQNEAQ (reference sequence). Trimming shortened V by 5 bases and J by 6 bases, and 13 bases separated the two germline ends. The PCR made use of 60 Vbeta and 13 Jbeta primers. Only in-frame clones appear in the TCRdb table, and some are missing; sequencing was by immunoSEQ multiplex PCR. The data show around 67,000 clones, around 78% seen once. Details on this clone: What it binds is not known.

This receptor was identified in a man younger than 35 in good health and CMV-seropositive. The chain links TRBV7-9 to TRBJ1-1, with D possibly matching TRBD1 (5 bases). The sample comprised PBMCs. The CDR3 DNA sequence: TGTGCCAGCAGCCCGCAGGGTTCCGCTGAAGCTTTCTTT. Encoded protein: CASSPQGSAEAFF.